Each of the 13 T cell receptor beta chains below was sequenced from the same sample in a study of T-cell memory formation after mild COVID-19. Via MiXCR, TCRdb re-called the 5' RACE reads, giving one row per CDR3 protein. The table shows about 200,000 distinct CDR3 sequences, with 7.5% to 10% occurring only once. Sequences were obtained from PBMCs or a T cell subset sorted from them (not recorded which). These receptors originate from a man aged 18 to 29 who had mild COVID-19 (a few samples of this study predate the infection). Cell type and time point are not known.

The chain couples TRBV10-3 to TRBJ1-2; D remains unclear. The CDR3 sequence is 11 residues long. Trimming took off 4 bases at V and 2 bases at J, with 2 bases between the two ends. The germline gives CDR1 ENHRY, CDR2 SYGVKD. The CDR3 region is CAISGNYGYTF. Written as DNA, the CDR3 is TGTGCCATCAGTGGGAACTATGGCTACACCTTC.

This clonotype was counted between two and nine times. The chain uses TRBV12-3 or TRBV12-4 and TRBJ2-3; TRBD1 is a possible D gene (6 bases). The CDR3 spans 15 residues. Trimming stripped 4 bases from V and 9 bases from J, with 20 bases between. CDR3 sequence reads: CASSSDRRQILTQYF. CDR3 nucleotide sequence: TGTGCCAGCAGTTCCGACAGGCGTCAAATCCTAACGCAGTATTTT.

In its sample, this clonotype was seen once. The DNA for the CDR3 is TGTGCCAGCAGCAGCAAACCGGGGCTCGAAGCTTTCTTT. Amino acids: CASSSKPGLEAFF. This rearrangement joins TRBV5-6 to TRBJ1-1; tentatively, D is TRBD1 (5 bases). From germline, CDR1 is SGHDT and CDR2 YYEEEE. The V end was cut by 4 bases, the J end by 8 bases, with 15 bases between. The CDR3 is 13 residues long.

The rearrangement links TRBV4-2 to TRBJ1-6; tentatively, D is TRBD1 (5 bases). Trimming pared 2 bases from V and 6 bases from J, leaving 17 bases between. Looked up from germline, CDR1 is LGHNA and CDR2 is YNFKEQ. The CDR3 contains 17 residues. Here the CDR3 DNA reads TGTGCCAGCAGCCAACTCCCCTTAACAGGTTCTAATTCACCCCTCCACTTT. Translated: CASSQLPLTGSNSPLHF.

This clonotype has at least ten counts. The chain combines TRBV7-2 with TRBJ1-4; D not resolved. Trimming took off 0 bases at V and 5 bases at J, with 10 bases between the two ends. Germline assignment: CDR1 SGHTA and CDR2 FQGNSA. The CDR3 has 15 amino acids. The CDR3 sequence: CASSLAWQPNEKLFF. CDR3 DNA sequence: TGTGCCAGCAGCTTAGCATGGCAGCCGAATGAAAAACTGTTTTTT.

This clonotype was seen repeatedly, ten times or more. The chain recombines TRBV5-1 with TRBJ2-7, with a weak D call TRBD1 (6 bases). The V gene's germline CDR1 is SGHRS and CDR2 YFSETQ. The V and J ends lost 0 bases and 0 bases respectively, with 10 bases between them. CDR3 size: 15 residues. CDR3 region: CASSLGGGRSYEQYF. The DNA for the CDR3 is TGCGCCAGCAGCTTGGGTGGGGGCCGCTCCTACGAGCAGTACTTC.

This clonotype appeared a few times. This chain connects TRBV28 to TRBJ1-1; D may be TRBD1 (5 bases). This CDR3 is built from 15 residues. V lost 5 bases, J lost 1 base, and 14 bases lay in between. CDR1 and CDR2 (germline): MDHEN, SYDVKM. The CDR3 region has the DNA TGTGCCAGCAGTAACTTAGGGACGGCGAACACTGAAGCTTTCTTT. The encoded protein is CASSNLGTANTEAFF.

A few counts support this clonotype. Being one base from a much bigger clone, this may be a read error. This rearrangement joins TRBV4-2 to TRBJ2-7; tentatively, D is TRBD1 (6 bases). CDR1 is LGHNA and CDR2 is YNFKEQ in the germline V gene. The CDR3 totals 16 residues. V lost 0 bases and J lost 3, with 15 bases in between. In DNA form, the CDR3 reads TGTGCCAGCAGCCAAGATATCAGGGGATCCTACTACGAGCAGTACTTC. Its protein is CASSQDIRGSYYEQYF.

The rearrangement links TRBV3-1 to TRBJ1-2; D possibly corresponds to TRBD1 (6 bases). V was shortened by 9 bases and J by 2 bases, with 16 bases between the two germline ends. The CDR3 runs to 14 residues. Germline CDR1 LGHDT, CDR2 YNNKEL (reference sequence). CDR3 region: CASGRTTGNYGYTF. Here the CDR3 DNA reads TGTGCCAGTGGTCGAACGACAGGCAACTATGGCTACACCTTC.

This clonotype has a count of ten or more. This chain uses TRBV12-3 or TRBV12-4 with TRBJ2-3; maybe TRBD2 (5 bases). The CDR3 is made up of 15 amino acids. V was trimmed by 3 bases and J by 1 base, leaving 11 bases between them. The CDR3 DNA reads TGTGCCAGCAGTTTCTTCCGGAGGCGCACAGATACGCAGTATTTT. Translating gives CASSFFRRRTDTQYF.

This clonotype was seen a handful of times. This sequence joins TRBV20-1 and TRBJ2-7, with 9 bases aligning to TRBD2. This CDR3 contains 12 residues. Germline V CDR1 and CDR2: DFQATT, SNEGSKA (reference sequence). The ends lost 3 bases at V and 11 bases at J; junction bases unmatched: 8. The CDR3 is CSARTSGDGKYF. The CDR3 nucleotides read TGCAGTGCTAGGACTAGCGGAGATGGGAAGTACTTC.

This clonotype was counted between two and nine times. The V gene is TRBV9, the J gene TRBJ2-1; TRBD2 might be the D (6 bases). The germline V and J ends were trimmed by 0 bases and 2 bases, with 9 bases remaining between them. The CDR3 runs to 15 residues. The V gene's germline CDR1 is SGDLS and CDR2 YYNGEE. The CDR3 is CASSVEEGPYNEQFF. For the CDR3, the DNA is TGTGCCAGCAGCGTAGAGGAGGGGCCCTACAATGAGCAGTTCTTC. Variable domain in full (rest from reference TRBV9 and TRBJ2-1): DSGVTQTPKHLITATGQRVTLRCSPRSGDLSVYWYQQSLDQGLQFLIQYYNGEERAKGNILERFSAQQFPDLHSELNLSSLELGDSALYFCASSVEEGPYNEQFFGPGTRLTVL.

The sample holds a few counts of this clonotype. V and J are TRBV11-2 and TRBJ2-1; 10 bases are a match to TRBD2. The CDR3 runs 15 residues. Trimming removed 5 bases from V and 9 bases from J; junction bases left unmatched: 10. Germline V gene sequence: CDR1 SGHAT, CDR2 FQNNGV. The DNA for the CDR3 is TGTGCCAGCAGCCCTATTGAGCGGGGGGGCGGTGAGCAGTTCTTC. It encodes CASSPIERGGGEQFF. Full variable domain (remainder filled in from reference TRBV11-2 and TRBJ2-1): EAGVAQSPRYKIIEKRQSVAFWCNPISGHATLYWYQQILGQGPKLLIQFQNNGVVDDSQLPKDRFSAERLKGVDSTLKIQPAKLEDSAVYLCASSPIERGGGEQFFGPGTRLTVL.